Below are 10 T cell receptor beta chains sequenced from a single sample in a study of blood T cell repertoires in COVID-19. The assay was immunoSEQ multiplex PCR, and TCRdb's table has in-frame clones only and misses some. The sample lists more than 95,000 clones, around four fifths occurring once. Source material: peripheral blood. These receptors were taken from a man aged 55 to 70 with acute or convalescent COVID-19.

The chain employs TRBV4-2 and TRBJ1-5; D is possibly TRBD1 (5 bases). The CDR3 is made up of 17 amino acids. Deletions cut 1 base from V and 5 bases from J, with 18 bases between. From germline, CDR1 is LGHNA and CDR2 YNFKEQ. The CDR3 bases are TGTGCCAGCAGCCAAGGGGGCGCACAGTGGATAGATCAGCCCCAGCATTTT. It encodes CASSQGGAQWIDQPQHF.

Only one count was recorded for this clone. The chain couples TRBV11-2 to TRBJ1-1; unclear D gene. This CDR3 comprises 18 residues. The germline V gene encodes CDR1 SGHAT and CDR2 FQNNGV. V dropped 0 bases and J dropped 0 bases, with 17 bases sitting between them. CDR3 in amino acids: CASSLDVVRSALNTEAFF. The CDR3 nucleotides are TGTGCCAGCAGCTTAGACGTAGTGAGATCCGCTTTGAACACTGAAGCTTTCTTT.

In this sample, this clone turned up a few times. The CDR3 DNA is TGCGCCAGCAGCTTGTCAGGACAGGCAGGCAAAAACATTCAGTACTTC. Encoded protein: CASSLSGQAGKNIQYF. The chain is built from TRBV5-1 and TRBJ2-4; 7 bases map to TRBD1. V shed 1 base and J 3 bases; nucleotides not matched to a gene: 7. The CDR3 runs to 16 residues. Germline V gene sequence: CDR1 SGHRS, CDR2 YFSETQ.

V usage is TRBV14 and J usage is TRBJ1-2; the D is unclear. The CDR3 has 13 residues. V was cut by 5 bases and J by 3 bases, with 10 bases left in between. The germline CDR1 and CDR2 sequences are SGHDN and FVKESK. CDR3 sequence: CASSRGLDYGYTF. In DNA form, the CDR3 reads TGTGCCAGCAGCAGAGGGTTAGACTATGGCTACACCTTC.

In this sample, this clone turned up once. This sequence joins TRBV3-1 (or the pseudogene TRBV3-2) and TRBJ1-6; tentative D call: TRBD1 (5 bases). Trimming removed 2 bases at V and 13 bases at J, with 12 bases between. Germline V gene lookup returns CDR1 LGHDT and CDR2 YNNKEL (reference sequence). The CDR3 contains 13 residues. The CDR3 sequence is CASSQTRAGPLHF. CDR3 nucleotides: TGTGCCAGCAGCCAAACCCGGGCAGGGCCCCTCCACTTT.

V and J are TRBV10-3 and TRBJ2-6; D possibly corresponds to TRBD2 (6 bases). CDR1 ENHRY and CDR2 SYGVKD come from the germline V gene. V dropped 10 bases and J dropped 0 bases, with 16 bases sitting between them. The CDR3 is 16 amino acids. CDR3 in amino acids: CATGTQTISGANVLTF. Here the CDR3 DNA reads TGTGCCACCGGGACTCAAACTATCTCTGGGGCCAACGTCCTGACTTTC.

The CDR3 DNA reads TGCGCCAGCAGCCAACTGACAGATAATCAGCCCCAGCATTTT. Translation: CASSQLTDNQPQHF. The V and J genes are TRBV4-1 and TRBJ1-5, with D maybe TRBD1 (5 bases). The V and J ends lost 2 bases and 4 bases respectively, with 9 bases between them. The germline V gene encodes CDR1 MGHRA and CDR2 YSYEKL. This CDR3 has 14 amino acids.

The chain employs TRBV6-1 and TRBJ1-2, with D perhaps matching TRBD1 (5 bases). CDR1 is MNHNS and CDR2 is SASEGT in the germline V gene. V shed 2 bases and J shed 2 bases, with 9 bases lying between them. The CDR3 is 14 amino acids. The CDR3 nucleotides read TGTGCCAGCAGTGAACGTTCAGGGAACTATGGCTACACCTTC. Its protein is CASSERSGNYGYTF.

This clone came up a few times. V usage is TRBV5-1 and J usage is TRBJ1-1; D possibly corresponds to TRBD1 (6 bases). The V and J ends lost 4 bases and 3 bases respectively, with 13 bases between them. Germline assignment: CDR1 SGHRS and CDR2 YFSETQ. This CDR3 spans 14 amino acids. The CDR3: CASSIGYRDTEAFF. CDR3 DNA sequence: TGCGCCAGCAGCATAGGCTACAGGGACACTGAAGCTTTCTTT. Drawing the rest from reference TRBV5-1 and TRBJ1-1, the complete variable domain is KAGVTQTPRYLIKTRGQQVTLSCSPISGHRSVSWYQQTPGQGLQFLFEYFSETQRNKGNFPGRFSGRQFSNSRSEMNVSTLELGDSALYLCASSIGYRDTEAFFGQGTRLTVV.

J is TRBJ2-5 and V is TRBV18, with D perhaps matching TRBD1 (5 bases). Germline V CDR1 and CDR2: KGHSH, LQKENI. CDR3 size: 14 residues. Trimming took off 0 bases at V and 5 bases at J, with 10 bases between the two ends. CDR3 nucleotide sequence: TGTGCCAGCTCACCACCGGGGCAGACCGAGACCCAGTACTTC. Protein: CASSPPGQTETQYF.